This record concerns one T cell receptor (beta chain) sequence. Per the original data handling: Nucleated cell number was recorded as an estimate derived from reference gene primer amplification. TCRdb's copy holds only in-frame clones and misses some; the assay was immunoSEQ multiplex PCR. V and J calls and clone size follow that table, whereas D and trimming were derived from the DNA. Of 160,000 or so clones listed, approximately 81% were seen once; the top ten hold approximately 5.4%. Germline-derived CDR1 and CDR2 are KGHSH and LQKENI. The CDR3 length is 16 residues. V lost 4 bases and J 7 bases, leaving 22 bases between the germline ends. This sample stems from a study of blood T cell repertoires in COVID-19.

This chain links TRBV18 with TRBJ2-5; D perhaps matches TRBD1 (6 bases). Sequenced input: peripheral blood. The TCR was taken from a woman aged 45-65 years with COVID-19, enrolled during active disease. CDR3: CASSRSPQTGQGTQYF. Written as DNA, the CDR3 is TGTGCCAGCTCACGCAGTCCCCAGACAGGCCAGGGGACCCAGTACTTC.